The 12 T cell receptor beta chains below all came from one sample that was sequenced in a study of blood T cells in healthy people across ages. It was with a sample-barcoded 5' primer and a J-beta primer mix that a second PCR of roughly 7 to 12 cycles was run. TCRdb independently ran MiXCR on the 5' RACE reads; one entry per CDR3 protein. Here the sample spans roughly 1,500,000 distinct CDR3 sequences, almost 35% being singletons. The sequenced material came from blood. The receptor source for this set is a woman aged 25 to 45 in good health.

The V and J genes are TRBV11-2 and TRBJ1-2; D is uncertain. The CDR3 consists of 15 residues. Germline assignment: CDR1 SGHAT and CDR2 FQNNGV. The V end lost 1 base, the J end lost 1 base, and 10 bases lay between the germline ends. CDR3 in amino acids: CASSLGGNRNYGYTF. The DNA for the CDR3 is TGTGCCAGCAGCTTAGGGGGAAACCGTAACTATGGCTACACCTTC. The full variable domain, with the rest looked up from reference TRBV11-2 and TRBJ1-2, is EAGVAQSPRYKIIEKRQSVAFWCNPISGHATLYWYQQILGQGPKLLIQFQNNGVVDDSQLPKDRFSAERLKGVDSTLKIQPAKLEDSAVYLCASSLGGNRNYGYTFGSGTRLTVV.

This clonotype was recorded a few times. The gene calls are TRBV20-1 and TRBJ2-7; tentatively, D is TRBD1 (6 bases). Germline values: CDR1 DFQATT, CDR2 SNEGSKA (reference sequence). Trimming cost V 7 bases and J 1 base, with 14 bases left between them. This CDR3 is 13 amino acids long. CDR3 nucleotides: TGCAGTGTCCCGGGACACGGGTCCTACGAGCAGTACTTC. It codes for CSVPGHGSYEQYF.

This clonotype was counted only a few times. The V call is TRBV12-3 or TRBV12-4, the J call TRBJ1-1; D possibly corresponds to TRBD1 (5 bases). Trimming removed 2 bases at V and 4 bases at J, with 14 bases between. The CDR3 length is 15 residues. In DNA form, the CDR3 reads TGTGCCAGCAGTTTAAGTGCCCAGGGTGGCACTGAAGCTTTCTTT. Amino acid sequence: CASSLSAQGGTEAFF.

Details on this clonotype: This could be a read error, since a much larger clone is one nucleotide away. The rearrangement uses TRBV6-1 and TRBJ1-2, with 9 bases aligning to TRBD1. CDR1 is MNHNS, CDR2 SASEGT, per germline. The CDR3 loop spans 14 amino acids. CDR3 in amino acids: CASREADRGIGYTF. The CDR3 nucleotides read TGTGCCAGCAGGGAAGCGGACAGGGGTATTGGCTACACCTTC.

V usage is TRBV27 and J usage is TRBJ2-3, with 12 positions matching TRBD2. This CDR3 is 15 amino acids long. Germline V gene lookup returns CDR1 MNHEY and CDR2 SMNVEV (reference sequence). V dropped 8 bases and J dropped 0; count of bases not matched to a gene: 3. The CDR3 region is CASGLAGYSTDTQYF. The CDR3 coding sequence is TGTGCCAGCGGACTAGCGGGATATAGCACAGATACGCAGTATTTT.

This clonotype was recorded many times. The CDR3 here is CSAGTETYGYTF. The CDR3, as DNA: TGCAGCGCGGGGACAGAGACCTATGGCTACACCTTC. V gene TRBV29-1 combines with J gene TRBJ1-2, with 7 bases fitting TRBD1. The V gene end was trimmed by 7 bases and the J gene end by 4 bases; junction bases not matched to a gene: 6. This CDR3 is built from 12 residues. Germline V lookup: CDR1 SQVTM, CDR2 ANQGSEA.

CDR3 amino acids: CASSHWTSNEQFF. As DNA, the CDR3 is TGTGCCAGCAGCCATTGGACTTCTAATGAGCAGTTCTTC. The chain is built from TRBV3-1 and TRBJ2-1; a weak D match, TRBD2 (5 bases). CDR1 is LGHDT and CDR2 is YNNKEL in the germline V gene (reference sequence). This CDR3 comprises 13 residues. The V end was cut by 3 bases, the J end by 7 bases, with 10 bases between.

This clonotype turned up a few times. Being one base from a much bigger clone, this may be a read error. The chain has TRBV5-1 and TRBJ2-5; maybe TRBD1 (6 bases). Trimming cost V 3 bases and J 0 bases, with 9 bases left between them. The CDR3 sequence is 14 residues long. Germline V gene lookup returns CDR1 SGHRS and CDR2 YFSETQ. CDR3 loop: CASSSAGDQETQYF. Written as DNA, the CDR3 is TGCGCCAGCAGCTCCGCAGGGGACCAAGAGACCCAGTACTTC.

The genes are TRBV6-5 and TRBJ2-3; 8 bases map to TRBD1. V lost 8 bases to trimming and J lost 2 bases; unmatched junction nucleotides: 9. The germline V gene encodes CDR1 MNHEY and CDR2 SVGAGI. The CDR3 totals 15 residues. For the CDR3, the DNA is TGTGCCAGCGGGCAACCGGGACAGGACACAGATACGCAGTATTTT. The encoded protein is CASGQPGQDTDTQYF.

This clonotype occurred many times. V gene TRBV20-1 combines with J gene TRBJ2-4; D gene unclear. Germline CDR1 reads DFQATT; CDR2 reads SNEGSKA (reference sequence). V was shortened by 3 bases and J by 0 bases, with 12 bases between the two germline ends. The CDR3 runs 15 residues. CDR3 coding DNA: TGCAGTGCTAGTCTCAAGCGCCTAGCCAAAAACATTCAGTACTTC. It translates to CSASLKRLAKNIQYF.

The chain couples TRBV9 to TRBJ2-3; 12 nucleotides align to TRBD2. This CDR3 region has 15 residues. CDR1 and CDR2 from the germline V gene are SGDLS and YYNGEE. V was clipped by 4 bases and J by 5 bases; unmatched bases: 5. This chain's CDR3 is CASSSGGLAGDTQYF. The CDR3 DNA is TGTGCCAGCAGCTCGGGGGGACTAGCGGGAGATACGCAGTATTTT.

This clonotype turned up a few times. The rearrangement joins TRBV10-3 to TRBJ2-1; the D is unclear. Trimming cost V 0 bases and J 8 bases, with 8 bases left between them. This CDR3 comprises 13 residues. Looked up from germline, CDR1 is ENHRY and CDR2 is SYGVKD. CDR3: CAISESFAYEQFF. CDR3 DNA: TGTGCCATCAGTGAGTCGTTCGCTTATGAGCAGTTCTTC.